This TCR beta chain was sequenced in a study of radiotherapy plus CTLA-4 blockade in lung cancer (dated by TCRdb to 2016 to 2019). Study-wide context: Among the enrolled patients, around 19% had an objective response, and roughly 30% reached disease control.

Beyond this particular receptor, the publication reports: The strongest predictors of response, as reported, were early dynamic changes in blood T cell clones along with a rise in serum interferon-beta after radiation. TCR clones derived from tumors expanded in peripheral blood after treatment with radiotherapy and ipilimumab.

In this study, focal radiation therapy paired with CTLA-4 blockade (ipilimumab) was tested in patients who had chemo-refractory metastatic non-small-cell lung cancer. Concerning this clone: This clone's antigen is unknown. The sample holds no much larger clone one base away, and base qualities are not on file.

The library came from the immunoSEQ multiplex PCR assay. The clones in this table, taken by TCRdb from immuneACCESS, are in-frame only. Not every clone is retained; where verified, under half of the shortfall comes from an unresolved V gene, and the cause of the rest is unknown. The sample profile shows 65,000 to 90,000 clones; about nine tenths of them were found once. The ten largest clones capture about 38% of the sample. From the cysteine up to the phenylalanine, the CDR3 has a length of 15 residues. Only the CDR3 part of the read is kept: 45 bases, read in frame from the first base. Between the V and J ends, shortened by 4 bases and 2 bases respectively, the junction contains 14 bases. Per the germline V gene (reference sequence), SEHNR is the CDR1 and FQNEAQ is the CDR2.

Specimen: peripheral blood, collected from a patient treated with radiotherapy plus ipilimumab. This TCR was recovered from a human donor with non-small cell lung cancer that progressed on radiotherapy plus ipilimumab. The chain links TRBV7-9 with TRBJ2-5; no D gene can be assigned with confidence. The CDR3 corresponds to CASSSPGRIQETQYF. The nucleotide sequence reads TGTGCCAGCAGCTCCCCCGGGCGGATTCAAGAGACCCAGTACTTC.